Below are 29 T cell receptor beta chains sequenced from a single sample in a study of prognosis after radiotherapy for stage I lung cancer. CDR3 of TCR beta was amplified from genomic DNA via a two-round multiplex PCR. Primers (each specific to one TRBV or TRBJ gene) were used in first-round PCR. Using its own MiXCR run on the multiplex PCR reads, TCRdb lists one record per CDR3 protein. The sample includes about 59,000 distinct CDR3 sequences, 26% of them seen just once. The sample consisted of PBMCs, taken before or after stereotactic body radiation therapy (not recorded which). Receptor source: a donor at least 50 years old with non-small cell lung cancer.

This clonotype appeared a few times. A single base separates this from a much larger clone, so it may be a read error. The chain is built from TRBV7-9 and TRBJ2-1; 8 bases agree with TRBD2. J was trimmed by 5 bases and V by 4 bases; bases with no gene match: 10. Germline lookup yields CDR1 SEHNR and CDR2 FQNEAQ (reference sequence). This CDR3 is built from 16 residues. The CDR3: CASSSTGTRWHNEQFF. DNA of the CDR3: TGTGCCAGCAGCTCTACAGGGACTAGGTGGCACAATGAGCAGTTCTTC.

Note on this clonotype: Likely a read error: the CDR3 ends without its conserved phenylalanine or tryptophan. DNA of the CDR3: TGTGCCAGCAGAAGTCTAGCGGGGACCTGGGTGAGCACAGATACGCAGTATCTT. Residues: CASRSLAGTWVSTDTQYL. The chain employs TRBV2 and TRBJ2-3, with TRBD2 matching 9 bases. The CDR3 extends over 18 amino acids. Germline V lookup: CDR1 SNHLY, CDR2 FYNNEI. J was trimmed by 0 bases and V by 6 bases; bases with no gene match: 13.

On this clonotype itself: The missing conserved phenylalanine or tryptophan at the end of this CDR3 makes a read error likely. The limits of the CDR3 on the DNA are not certain, so only TCRdb's listed CDR3 is given. V and J are TRBV7-6 and TRBJ2-3; TRBD1 is taken as the D call from the table, unchecked against the DNA. The CDR3 is 15 residues long, ends included. Germline V CDR1 and CDR2: SGHVS, FNYEAQ. The CDR3 reads CASSPRGGGTDTQCS.

This clonotype was recorded at least ten times. The chain uses TRBV6-1 and TRBJ2-5; TRBD2 might be the D (7 bases). Germline CDR1 is MNHNS and CDR2 is SASEGT. There are 13 residues in the CDR3. V was shortened by 6 bases and J by 3 bases, with 11 bases between the two germline ends. The CDR3 reads CASRRGPEETQYF. The CDR3 nucleotides are TGTGCCAGCAGGCGGGGGCCGGAAGAGACCCAGTACTTC.

On this clonotype itself: Possible read error: a much larger clone is one base away. The chain recombines TRBV6-1 with TRBJ2-7, with D possibly matching TRBD2 (5 bases). This CDR3 comprises 13 residues. Per germline, CDR1 MNHNS and CDR2 SASEGT. For the CDR3, the DNA is TGTGCCAGTTCGACAACGGGGTCCTACGAGCAGTGCTTC. It yields the protein CASSTTGSYEQCF.

The sample holds many counts of this clonotype. The V and J genes are TRBV7-2 and TRBJ1-2, with D possibly being TRBD1 (5 bases). The germline gives CDR1 SGHTA, CDR2 FQGNSA. This CDR3 spans 14 amino acids. Trimming left V 0 bases short and J 3 bases short, with 8 bases between. The CDR3 reads CASSLAPTDYGYTF. The CDR3 coding sequence is TGTGCCAGCAGCTTAGCGCCGACAGACTATGGCTACACCTTC. Looking up the rest from reference TRBV7-2 and TRBJ1-2 gives the full variable domain: GAGVSQSPSNKVTEKGKDVELRCDPISGHTALYWYRQSLGQGLEFLIYFQGNSAPDKSGLPSDRFSAERTGGSVSTLTIQRTQQEDSAVYLCASSLAPTDYGYTFGSGTRLTVV.

Note on this clonotype: A much larger clone lies one base from this, so it may be a read error. This sequence joins TRBV5-1 and TRBJ2-3; the D is unclear. CDR3 length: 15 amino acids. V was trimmed by 0 bases and J by 6 bases, leaving 14 bases between them. Germline CDR1 reads SGHRS; CDR2 reads YFSETQ. The DNA of the CDR3 is TGCGCCAGCAGCTTGGTAGCTAGGAAAGCCGATACGCAGTATTTT. Amino acids: CASSLVARKADTQYF.

In its sample, this clonotype was seen many times. Germline is not matched at one junction end, which may reflect a read error. This sequence joins TRBV4-1 and TRBJ2-2, with 8 positions matching TRBD2. Germline CDR1 is MGHRA and CDR2 is YSYEKL. The CDR3 totals 17 residues. Written as DNA, the CDR3 is TGTGCCAGCAGCCAAGATTCCAGCGGGGGAAGGAGCGGGGAGCTGTTTTTT. Its translation: CASSQDSSGGRSGELFF.

This clonotype was counted at least ten times. One junction end does not reproduce the germline sequence, and a read error may be involved. CDR3 region: CASSSGETQYF. The CDR3 region has the DNA TGCGCCAGCAGTTCAGGGGAGACCCAGTACTTC. The J gene is TRBJ2-5, the V gene TRBV11-3; a possible D gene is TRBD1 (5 bases). Germline V lookup: CDR1 SGHNT, CDR2 YENEEA. The CDR3 contains 11 residues.

This clonotype was counted ten times or more. The chain recombines TRBV5-6 with TRBJ1-2; D is undetermined. Looked up from germline, CDR1 is SGHDT and CDR2 is YYEEEE. V was clipped by 4 bases and J by 6 bases, with 7 bases between them. This CDR3 has 11 residues. CDR3: CASSRTDGYTF. Written as DNA, the CDR3 is TGTGCCAGCAGCCGAACAGATGGCTACACCTTC.

The rearrangement links TRBV12-3 or TRBV12-4 to TRBJ1-2, with 10 positions matching TRBD1. V was clipped by 5 bases and J by 2 bases; unmatched bases: 8. The CDR3 has 16 residues. The CDR3 nucleotides read TGTGCCAGCAGTGGCATTCGGACAGGGGGAAACTATGGCTACACCTTC. Amino acids: CASSGIRTGGNYGYTF.

This clonotype was counted ten times or more. The chain has TRBV9 and TRBJ2-5; D is unresolved. V was clipped by 0 bases and J by 5 bases, with 11 bases between them. The CDR3 covers 14 residues. Germline V gives CDR1 SGDLS, CDR2 YYNGEE. The CDR3 DNA sequence: TGTGCCAGCAGCGTAGGTGGGTTGGGCGAGACCCAGTACTTC. Residues: CASSVGGLGETQYF.

The sample holds many counts of this clonotype. The chain carries TRBV20-1 and TRBJ1-2; D is unresolved. The V and J ends lost 0 bases and 1 base respectively, with 6 bases between them. There are 13 residues in the CDR3. Germline CDR1 and CDR2: DFQATT and SNEGSKA (reference sequence). The CDR3 protein is CSARDWDNYGYTF. In DNA, the CDR3 is TGCAGTGCTAGAGATTGGGATAACTATGGCTACACCTTC.

V and J are TRBV6-2 or TRBV6-3 and TRBJ1-2, with 9 nucleotides matching TRBD1. V shed 7 bases, J shed 4 bases, and the junction held 10 bases outside the gene matches. The length of the CDR3 is 15 residues. CDR1 MNHEY and CDR2 SVGEGT come from the germline V gene. In nucleotides, the CDR3 is TGTGCCAGCACTCCGGCTATGGACAGGGGCTATGGCTACACCTTC. It is translated as CASTPAMDRGYGYTF.

There are many counts of this clonotype. V and J are TRBV6-1 and TRBJ1-1, with D perhaps TRBD1 (6 bases). Germline V gives CDR1 MNHNS, CDR2 SASEGT. This CDR3 comprises 15 residues. V lost 6 bases to trimming and J lost 2 bases, with 16 bases between them. The CDR3 loop reads CASSQPGHGNTEAFF. CDR3 DNA: TGTGCCAGCAGCCAACCGGGACACGGTAACACTGAAGCTTTCTTT.

Worth noting for this clonotype: This likely came from a read error, as a far larger clone is one base away. The genes are TRBV6-4 and TRBJ2-3; 9 bases align to TRBD1. CDR1 and CDR2 from the germline V gene are MRHNA and SNTAGT. The ends lost 3 bases at V and 5 bases at J; junction bases unmatched: 6. The CDR3 covers 15 residues. CDR3 sequence (DNA): TGTGCCAGCAGTGATCTGGGACAGGGTATAGATACGCAGTATTTT. Translated, it gives CASSDLGQGIDTQYF.

Concerning this clonotype: This could be a read error, since a much larger clone is one nucleotide away. The conserved closing phenylalanine or tryptophan is absent in this CDR3, likely reflecting a read error. The rearrangement joins TRBV7-9 to TRBJ1-2; no clear D. The CDR3 length is 12 residues. Trimming took off 6 bases at V and 4 bases at J, with 9 bases between the two ends. Germline CDR1 SEHNR, CDR2 FQNEAQ (reference sequence). The DNA of the CDR3 is TGTGCCAGCAGACGGCAGACCTATGGCTACACCCTC. The encoded protein is CASRRQTYGYTL.

This clonotype was found many times. This chain joins TRBV9 and TRBJ2-1, with a possible D match to TRBD2 (5 bases). Germline CDR1 reads SGDLS; CDR2 reads YYNGEE. The V end was cut by 0 bases, the J end by 8 bases, with 6 bases between. This CDR3 region has 12 residues. The CDR3 is CASSVGEHEQFF. The CDR3, as DNA: TGTGCCAGCAGCGTAGGGGAGCATGAGCAGTTCTTC.

The chain has TRBV7-2 and TRBJ2-2; D may be TRBD1 or TRBD2 (6 bases each). The ends were cut back, 5 bases at V and 10 bases at J, with 23 bases in the middle. The germline V gene encodes CDR1 SGHTA and CDR2 FQGNSA. This CDR3 has 16 amino acids. For the CDR3, the DNA is TGTGCCAGCAGCCAATCCCTTTTATCGGGGGCCGAGGAGCTGTTTTTT. Translated, it gives CASSQSLLSGAEELFF.

This clonotype was seen ten or more times. The chain recombines TRBV19 with TRBJ1-5; 9 bases agree with TRBD1. The V gene end was trimmed by 3 bases and the J gene end by 4 bases; junction bases not matched to a gene: 10. Germline-derived CDR1 and CDR2 are LNHDA and SQIVND (reference sequence). This CDR3 comprises 17 residues. CDR3 protein: CASSMLKDRGWNQPQHF. CDR3 DNA sequence: TGTGCCAGTAGTATGTTGAAGGACAGGGGTTGGAATCAGCCCCAGCATTTT.

This clonotype was found many times. V is TRBV4-3 and J is TRBJ2-7; TRBD1 might be the D (6 bases). CDR3 length equals 16 residues. The germline gives CDR1 LGHNA, CDR2 YSLEER. The V and J ends lost 0 bases and 2 bases respectively, with 14 bases between them. This CDR3 reads CASSQERGQGPYEQYF. The CDR3 DNA reads TGCGCCAGCAGCCAAGAAAGGGGTCAGGGGCCCTACGAGCAGTACTTC.

This clonotype occurred many times. This chain links TRBV12-3 or TRBV12-4 with TRBJ2-2; 7 bases map to TRBD2. There are 15 residues in the CDR3. Unmatched junction bases numbered 6, after V lost 3 bases and J lost 5 bases. CDR3 sequence: CASSFHQGGTGELFF. The CDR3 nucleotides are TGTGCCAGCAGTTTTCATCAGGGAGGGACCGGGGAGCTGTTTTTT.

The chain has TRBV2 and TRBJ1-2, with no clear D. Trimming cost V 2 bases and J 10 bases, with 11 bases left between them. The length of the CDR3 is 12 residues. CDR1 and CDR2 (germline): SNHLY, FYNNEI. CDR3 sequence: CASSECVGVYTF. DNA of the CDR3: TGTGCCAGCAGTGAATGTGTGGGTGTCTACACCTTC.

This clonotype occurred many times. This chain links TRBV6-1 with TRBJ1-5, with a tentative D call TRBD1 (5 bases). From germline, CDR1 is MNHNS and CDR2 SASEGT. V was trimmed by 5 bases and J by 5 bases, leaving 13 bases between them. This CDR3 spans 14 amino acids. The CDR3: CASSPAGQYQPQHF. CDR3 DNA sequence: TGTGCCAGCAGTCCCGCAGGGCAATATCAGCCCCAGCATTTT.

Of note for this clonotype: This likely traces to a read error, being one base from a far larger clone. The genes are TRBV6-9 and TRBJ2-1, with D unresolved. Trimming cost V 4 bases and J 9 bases, with 7 bases left between them. CDR1 and CDR2 from the germline V gene are MNHGY and SVAAGI. This CDR3 has 11 residues. The CDR3 loop is CASSSRGEQFF. The CDR3 region has the DNA TGTGCCAGCAGTTCTAGAGGTGAGCAGTTCTTC.

This clonotype was found many times. This chain connects TRBV6-1 to TRBJ1-2; TRBD1 might be the D (5 bases). The CDR3 has 14 amino acids. The V and J ends lost 2 bases and 4 bases respectively, with 11 bases between them. Germline V gene lookup returns CDR1 MNHNS and CDR2 SASEGT. The CDR3 here is CASSETGPLYGYTF. The CDR3 bases are TGTGCCAGCAGTGAAACGGGACCGCTCTATGGCTACACCTTC.

This clonotype was recorded at least ten times. V is TRBV6-1 and J is TRBJ1-5, with no clear D. CDR1 is MNHNS and CDR2 is SASEGT in the germline V gene. The CDR3 is 12 residues long. Trimming took off 6 bases at V and 7 bases at J, with 10 bases between the two ends. CDR3 protein: CASSPQGQPQHF. The CDR3 bases are TGTGCCAGCAGCCCCCAAGGGCAGCCCCAGCATTTT.

A word on this clonotype: A much larger clonotype is one base distant, so this may be a read error. The chain joins TRBV4-1 to TRBJ2-1; 9 nucleotides align to TRBD1. CDR1 MGHRA and CDR2 YSYEKL come from the germline V gene. The CDR3 sequence is 15 residues long. In DNA form, the CDR3 reads TGCGCCAGCAGCATCGACAGGGGGTACTACAGTGAGCAGTTCTTC. It encodes CASSIDRGYYSEQFF.

The chain recombines TRBV18 with TRBJ2-2; D gene unclear. The germline V gene encodes CDR1 KGHSH and CDR2 LQKENI. V was clipped by 3 bases and J by 1 base, with 6 bases between them. The CDR3 covers 14 residues. The CDR3 DNA sequence: TGTGCCAGCTCACCGACACAGAACACCGGGGAGCTGTTTTTT. It yields the protein CASSPTQNTGELFF.